This TCR beta chain came from a study of blood T cell repertoires in COVID-19 (dated by TCRdb to 2020 to 2021). Background for the entire study: Collaborator samples came from the United States, Italy and Spain and covered acute and convalescent phases of COVID-19. Deeply sampled blood TCRbeta repertoires from subjects exposed to, actively infected with, or recovered from COVID-19 were included in the dataset. A freely available public database, intended as a resource for researchers studying the immune response to SARS-CoV-2, is where the repertoires were released. Nearly every sample came with metadata listing a de-identified subject ID, COVID-19 status, age in years and sex. Samples came from the ongoing ImmuneRACE study (first 160 participants) plus 1,254 subjects from 6 global collaborators. The material from the prospective study consisted of cDNA or gDNA derived from T cells, B-cell-depleted T cells, or PBMCs. Where available, HLA class I and class II types were obtained from metadata supplied by the sample provider rather than from assay-based typing.

V drops 0 bases and J drops 5 bases, leaving 13 bases in between. From the germline V gene, CDR1 is SGHVS and CDR2 is FQNEAQ. The CDR3 runs 15 amino acids, cysteine and phenylalanine included. CDR3 DNA is the only sequence kept; it has 45 bases, read in frame from the first base. In the prospective study, participants were about 18 to 95 years old, resided in about two dozen geographic areas of the United States, and were enrolled through a virtual design. In the prospective study, cohorts were assigned on the basis of participant-reported clinical history obtained from a screening survey and a study questionnaire. For ImmuneRACE Cohort 3, a participant was defined as recovered based on two consecutive negative NP/OP PCR tests, clearance by a healthcare professional, or resolution of symptoms. Each participant in the prospective study had whole blood, serum and a nasopharyngeal or oropharyngeal swab collected by mobile phlebotomists. Additional blood draws and questionnaires over an approximately 2-month period could optionally be provided by prospective study participants. Blood samples from the prospective study were shipped frozen or at room temperature prior to DNA extraction.

Turning to this clone: It lacks a known antigen. No much larger clonotype is one base removed from it; base qualities were not supplied.

TCRbeta CDR3 regions were amplified from genomic DNA using the immunoSEQ Assay, a bias-controlled multiplex PCR. Turning to the authors' computational methods: The number of nucleated cells in each sample was estimated from the amplification of reference gene primers within the assay. Sequence reads were collapsed and filtered to measure the absolute abundance of every unique TCRbeta CDR3 rearrangement. For each sample, productive Simpson clonality was calculated by taking the square root of Simpson's diversity index across productive rearrangements. The table comes from immuneACCESS by way of TCRdb, which keeps in-frame sequences with V and J called. Part of the clones is missing from these tables; in studies checked, under half for an unresolved V gene and the rest for unknown reasons. The DNA was the basis for D and trimming; V, J and clone size are from that table. In all, the sample holds 300,000 to 350,000 clones, and less than 90% of those were seen once. Over 0.8% of the sample belongs to the ten largest clones.

General study outcomes and caveats: Clinical and demographic metadata were provided uncurated, with the amount varying by source and participant.

The chain is made from TRBV7-8 and TRBJ2-5, with no reliable assignment of the D segment. The TCR originated in a young woman who had recovered from COVID-19. Specimen: PBMCs or T cells enriched from blood (not recorded which). Here is the DNA: TGTGCCAGCAGCTTAGCCGGCGGTCCCGTGGAGACCCAGTACTTC. This is translated as CASSLAGGPVETQYF.